Listed here are 5 T cell receptor beta chains from one sample, sequenced in a study of beta chain features in type 1 diabetes. Points from the study as a whole: In all four CD4+ subsets, TCRB CDR3 length was significantly, moderately reduced in type 1 diabetes.

What was sequenced were expressed TCRB transcripts, since all of the isolated RNA had been reverse transcribed. Sequencing was performed with immunoSEQ multiplex PCR; in TCRdb, only in-frame clones are kept and a portion is missing. The table has a few hundred thousand clones, approximately 16% seen once. These receptors have no known antigen. Sequenced material: naive CD4+ T cells from blood. The receptors shown here come from a man aged 18 to 35 with type 1 diabetes.

The chain combines TRBV4-3 with TRBJ2-5, with D possibly TRBD1 on 5 matching bases. This CDR3 has 15 residues. The germline CDR1 and CDR2 sequences are LGHNA and YSLEER. Trimming took off 4 bases at V and 4 bases at J, with 16 bases between the two ends. This CDR3 is CASSLGIRQGETQYF. As DNA, the CDR3 is TGCGCCAGCAGCCTGGGAATCCGGCAGGGAGAGACCCAGTACTTC.

Worth noting for this clone: Other DNA sequences of this sample code for an identical CDR3. This chain joins TRBV5-1 and TRBJ2-6; 7 nucleotides line up with TRBD1. Germline CDR1 and CDR2: SGHRS and YFSETQ. J lost 2 bases, V lost 4 bases, and 3 bases had no gene match. This CDR3 is 15 amino acids long. The CDR3 DNA sequence: TGCGCCAGCAGCCCTCAGGGGGCTGGGGCCAACGTCCTGACTTTC. It codes for CASSPQGAGANVLTF.

This clone has only a few counts. The chain is built from TRBV7-8 and TRBJ2-1, with 10 bases identical to TRBD2. CDR3 size: 16 residues. The germline CDR1 and CDR2 sequences are SGHVS and FQNEAQ. V shed 4 bases and J 3 bases; nucleotides not matched to a gene: 6. CDR3 amino acids: CASSSRTSGNYNEQFF. In DNA, the CDR3 is TGTGCCAGCAGCTCCAGGACTAGCGGCAACTACAATGAGCAGTTCTTC.

The gene calls are TRBV29-1 and TRBJ2-5; the D is unclear. Per the germline V gene, CDR1 is SQVTM and CDR2 is ANQGSEA. With 5 bases removed from V and 1 base from J, the gap between germline ends came to 11 bases. This CDR3 has 13 amino acids. CDR3 bases: TGCAGCGTTAGGCTGAGACTCCAAGAGACCCAGTACTTC. It translates to CSVRLRLQETQYF. The full variable domain, in which reference TRBV29-1 and TRBJ2-5 provide the parts outside the CDR3, is SAVISQKPSRDICQRGTSLTIQCQVDSQVTMMFWYRQQPGQSLTLIATANQGSEATYESGFVIDKFPISRPNLTFSTLTVSNMSPEDSSIYLCSVRLRLQETQYFGPGTRLLVL.

This clone was seen a handful of times. The chain links TRBV6-4 to TRBJ2-5; TRBD2 matches at 7 bases. CDR1 and CDR2 (germline): MRHNA, SNTAGT. V shed 4 bases, J shed 7 bases, and the junction held 3 bases outside the gene matches. The CDR3 runs 12 residues. CDR3 residues: CASSGPGGTQYF. The CDR3, as DNA: TGTGCCAGCAGTGGCCCGGGAGGGACCCAGTACTTC.